This T cell receptor beta chain came from a study of metastatic and nonmetastatic thyroid tumors. Study results and limitations: Within blood and tumor, benign nodules reportedly had significantly lower TCR beta diversity than malignant thyroid tumors did.

Patients underwent thyroid surgery, and none had received any treatment before it. The CDR3 totals 15 residues. Germline V gene data show CDR1 as LGHNA and CDR2 as YNFKEQ. V lost 1 base and J 5 bases, leaving 12 bases between the germline ends. Authors' methods: Between-group CDR3 differences, defined by clinicopathological status, yielded a distant-metastasis classifier for papillary thyroid cancer. Through MiXCR, TCRdb re-clonotyped the PCR reads. None of the V and J calls come from the authors' own analysis; TCRdb made them. The sample carries about 14,000 clones, approximately 30% recorded once. This clone was seen at least ten times. Its antigen remains unidentified.

The chain has TRBV4-2 and TRBJ2-1; D gene unclear. The TCR comes from a female donor with papillary thyroid cancer or a benign thyroid nodule (not recorded which). Some clones in this sample may be carry-over from other donors' samples. Sequenced input: tumor tissue. The CDR3 loop reads CASSQATTRDNEQFF. In DNA form, the CDR3 reads TGTGCCAGCAGCCAAGCGACGACAAGAGACAATGAGCAGTTCTTC.